This T cell receptor beta chain was obtained from a study of T cell responses to AZD1222 COVID-19 vaccine. Study results and caveats: There were mostly white British donors and more females than males, and clonal diversity was possibly underestimated. Variant regions that are unmutated are reportedly the target of nearly half of spike-specific TCRs. Researchers report vaccine-associated CD4 TCRs spanning spike, with dominance at 160-218 and 743-854.

CDR1 and CDR2 from the germline V gene are MNHEY and SMNVEV (reference sequence). The V and J ends lost 1 base and 11 bases, in that order; junction bases with no gene match: 16. The CDR3 is 17 amino acids. Sequencing was performed with immunoSEQ multiplex PCR; in TCRdb, only in-frame clones are kept and a portion is missing. Counted here are 50,000 to 65,000 clones, about 89% occurring once; the ten biggest clones make up 6.3%. As to this clone: Its target is unknown.

This sequence originates from an adult who received the MenACWY meningococcal vaccine as a control. J is TRBJ1-1 and V is TRBV27, with TRBD1 identical over 10 bases. The sample was peripheral blood, taken 28 days after the second dose of the MenACWY control vaccine. CDR3 sequence: CASSLYPQSPGQGSAFF. CDR3 nucleotides: TGTGCCAGCAGTTTATATCCCCAATCACCGGGACAGGGGAGCGCTTTCTTT.